This T cell receptor (beta chain) was sequenced during a study of HIV-infected patients and healthy controls. Study-wide points: Size-matched repertoire data failed to replicate the apparent Gini index recovery after therapy in HIV-infected patients. CMV-associated CDR3s mostly grew nonsignificantly during therapy, while HIV-associated CDR3s declined significantly. In healthy controls, MAIT alpha CDR3s were common; in HIV+ repertoires, severely depleted.

Reverse transcription used roughly 450 ng RNA and constant-region primers for alpha and beta. Using multiplexing indices, alpha and beta chain libraries were generated apart by chain-specific third strand synthesis. Each molecule carried a 12-nucleotide identifier made of two joined random hexamers added before amplification. Via MiXCR, TCRdb re-called the 5' RACE reads, giving one row per CDR3 protein. Of fewer than 6,000 distinct CDR3 sequences listed, roughly 10% are singletons. By its share, this clonotype is medium-sized (0.01 to 0.1%). Antigen specificity is unknown. Germline V gives CDR1 SGHDT, CDR2 YYEEEE. CDR3 size: 16 residues. V dropped 3 bases and J dropped 2 bases, with 18 bases sitting between them. No cell fractionation was done, so the repertoire covers all unsorted peripheral blood T cells.

This chain joins TRBV5-6 and TRBJ2-7; maybe TRBD2 (5 bases). This clonotype originated in an adult with HIV infection. The sequences come from blood, collected before antiretroviral therapy. CDR3 protein: CASSSTKLTNPYEQYF. In DNA form, the CDR3 reads TGTGCCAGCAGCTCCACGAAACTGACTAATCCCTACGAGCAGTACTTC.